This T cell receptor (beta chain) stems from a study of shared clonotypes between healthy human individuals. Concerning this clone itself: Antigen unknown.

Sequencing was performed with immunoSEQ multiplex PCR; in TCRdb, only in-frame clones are kept and a portion is missing. The table shows 1.5 million to 2.5 million clones, with less than 95% occurring only once. The naive CD8 population came from CD45RO-negative cells selected for CCR7, without terminally differentiated effector memory CD45RA+ cells. Study-level results: A generally larger estimated richness was seen in naive subsets than in memory subsets. The donor pool, a small one, limited the genetic and exposure-history diversity represented.

Germline CDR1 and CDR2: SEHNR and FQNEAQ (reference sequence). Trimming took 1 base from V and 6 from J; bases not matched to a gene: 1. This CDR3 is built from 13 residues. V usage is TRBV7-9 and J usage is TRBJ2-7; 9 nucleotides line up with TRBD2. The sequence was obtained from a man aged 18 to 29 in good health. Sequenced material: naive CD8+ T cells sorted from blood. CDR3 residues: CASSLGGGAEQYF. CDR3 DNA sequence: TGTGCCAGCAGCTTAGGCGGGGGGGCCGAGCAGTACTTC. The variable domain in full, with the rest retrieved from reference TRBV7-9 and TRBJ2-7, is DTGVSQNPRHKITKRGQNVTFRCDPISEHNRLYWYRQTLGQGPEFLTYFQNEAQLEKSRLLSDRFSAERPKGSFSTLEIQRTEQGDSAMYLCASSLGGGAEQYFGPGTRLTVT.